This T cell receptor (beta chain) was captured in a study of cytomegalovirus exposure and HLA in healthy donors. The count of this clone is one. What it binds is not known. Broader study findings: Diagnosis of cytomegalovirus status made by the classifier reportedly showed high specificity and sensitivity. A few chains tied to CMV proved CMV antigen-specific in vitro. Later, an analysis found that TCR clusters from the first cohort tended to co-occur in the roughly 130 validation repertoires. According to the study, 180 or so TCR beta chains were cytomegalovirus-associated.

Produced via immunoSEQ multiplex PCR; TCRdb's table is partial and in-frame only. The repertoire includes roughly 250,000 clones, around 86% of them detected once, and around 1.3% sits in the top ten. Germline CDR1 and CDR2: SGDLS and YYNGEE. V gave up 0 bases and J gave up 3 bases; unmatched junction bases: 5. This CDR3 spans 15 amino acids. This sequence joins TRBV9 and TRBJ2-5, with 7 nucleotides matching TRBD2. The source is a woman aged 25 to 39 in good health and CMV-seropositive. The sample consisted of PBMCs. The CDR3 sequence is CASSVVSSGEETQYF. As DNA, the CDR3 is TGTGCCAGCAGCGTAGTATCTAGCGGAGAAGAGACCCAGTACTTC.